This T cell receptor (beta chain) originates from a study of OX40 agonist ivuxolimab in advanced cancers. For the study at large: Anti-PD-1, anti-PD-L1 or anti-CTLA-4 therapy given earlier was allowed, and roughly 38% had some. Study-wide results and limits: Expanded clones tended on average to be more numerous among CD8+ T cells than CD4+.

Regarding this clone: Antigen: not known.

The repertoire was sequenced with immunoSEQ multiplex PCR; TCRdb's copy has only in-frame clones and lacks some. The sample has more than 60,000 clones, roughly 80% seen once. V was pared by 4 bases and J by 4 bases, with 3 bases of the junction left unmatched. CDR1 is SNHLY and CDR2 is FYNNEI in the germline V gene. The CDR3 loop spans 14 amino acids. Sequencing used CD4+ or CD8+ T cells sorted from blood, obtained in a trial of the OX40 agonist ivuxolimab. This sequence was found in an adult with an advanced solid tumor such as melanoma, head and neck, liver or kidney cancer. The J gene is TRBJ2-1, the V gene TRBV2; TRBD2 matches at 8 bases. CDR3 in amino acids: CASSAGRAYNEQFF. CDR3 bases: TGTGCCAGCAGTGCCGGGAGGGCATACAATGAGCAGTTCTTC.